The 27 T cell receptor beta chains given below trace back to one sample, sequenced in a study of OX40 agonist ivuxolimab in advanced cancers. Library generation was performed with the immunoSEQ multiplex PCR assay. The clones in this table, taken by TCRdb from immuneACCESS, are in-frame only. Not every clone is retained; where verified, under half of the shortfall comes from an unresolved V gene, and the cause of the rest is unknown. The sample yields approximately 33,000 clones; less than 90% were counted once. 38% of the sample is taken by the ten largest. This sample comprised CD4+ or CD8+ T cells sorted from blood, obtained in a trial of the OX40 agonist ivuxolimab. The receptors derive from an adult with an advanced solid tumor such as melanoma, head and neck, liver or kidney cancer.

V usage is TRBV4-3 and J usage is TRBJ2-3, with TRBD2 identical over 15 bases. Germline V lookup: CDR1 LGHNA, CDR2 YSLEER. Germline trimming cut 3 bases from V and 4 bases from J; bases unmatched to any gene: 8. The CDR3 is made up of 18 amino acids. DNA of the CDR3: TGCGCCAGCAGCCACGGACTAGCGGGAGGGCCGGGGTCAGATACGCAGTATTTT. Its protein is CASSHGLAGGPGSDTQYF.

The J gene is TRBJ1-5, the V gene TRBV4-3; no reliable D call. The CDR3 is made up of 13 amino acids. Trimming pared 5 bases from V and 4 bases from J, leaving 9 bases between. CDR1 is LGHNA and CDR2 is YSLEER in the germline V gene. The CDR3 loop reads CASSDGENQPQHF. As DNA, the CDR3 is TGCGCCAGCAGCGATGGGGAGAATCAGCCCCAGCATTTT.

The CDR3 bases are TGCGCCAGCAGCTTTGGGGGCGGCTATGGCTACACCTTC. Protein sequence: CASSFGGGYGYTF. This chain uses TRBV5-1 with TRBJ1-2; a possible D gene is TRBD1 (6 bases). The germline CDR1 and CDR2 sequences are SGHRS and YFSETQ. Between the trimmed V and J ends, which lost 2 bases and 4 bases, there was a span of 9 bases. This CDR3 comprises 13 residues.

This rearrangement joins TRBV11-3 to TRBJ2-1, with 9 bases lining up with TRBD2. The V gene's germline CDR1 is SGHNT and CDR2 YENEEA. The CDR3 loop spans 11 amino acids. V was pared by 8 bases and J by 9 bases, with 2 bases of the junction left unmatched. CDR3 loop: CASAGGSEQFF. The CDR3 DNA reads TGTGCCAGCGCGGGAGGGAGTGAGCAGTTCTTC.

This chain links TRBV7-3 with TRBJ1-5; maybe TRBD1 (5 bases). The CDR3 runs 16 residues. Trimming removed 1 base at V and 6 bases at J, with 16 bases between. Germline assignment: CDR1 SGHTA and CDR2 FQGTGA. The CDR3 DNA reads TGTGCCAGCAGCTTAATGGTTCGGCAGGGCGCTCAGCCCCAGCATTTT. Protein: CASSLMVRQGAQPQHF.

This chain joins TRBV2 and TRBJ2-3; D gene uncertain. The CDR3 totals 15 residues. Germline CDR1 reads SNHLY; CDR2 reads FYNNEI. The V end lost 7 bases, the J end lost 2 bases, and 16 bases lay between the germline ends. CDR3 nucleotide sequence: TGTGCCAGCACTGTAGACAACGCCCCCACAGATACGCAGTATTTT. Protein sequence: CASTVDNAPTDTQYF.

This chain joins TRBV15 and TRBJ2-7, with D perhaps matching TRBD2 (5 bases). V was trimmed by 1 base and J by 4 bases, leaving 14 bases between them. Germline loops: CDR1 LNHNV, CDR2 YYDKDF (reference sequence). The CDR3 runs 15 residues. The CDR3 DNA sequence: TGTGCCACCAGCAGAGGGGGAGTGAACTTTTACGAGCAGTACTTC. This translates into CATSRGGVNFYEQYF.

The V call is TRBV10-3, the J call TRBJ1-4, with no clear D. The V and J ends lost 0 bases and 6 bases respectively, with 5 bases between them. This CDR3 spans 13 amino acids. Per the germline V gene, CDR1 is ENHRY and CDR2 is SYGVKD. The CDR3, as DNA: TGTGCCATCAGTGAGTCCTACGATGAAAAACTGTTTTTT. It codes for CAISESYDEKLFF.

Ten or more counts support this clone. This chain uses TRBV6-4 with TRBJ1-1; D might be TRBD1 (5 bases). V shed 3 bases and J shed 1 base, with 6 bases lying between them. This CDR3 spans 13 amino acids. Germline V gene sequence: CDR1 MRHNA, CDR2 SNTAGT. For the CDR3, the DNA is TGTGCCAGCAGTGAAGGGGAGAACACTGAAGCTTTCTTT. Its protein product is CASSEGENTEAFF.

The chain carries TRBV30 and TRBJ2-1; TRBD2 matches at 9 bases. Germline V gives CDR1 GTSNPN, CDR2 SVGIG (reference sequence). The V and J ends lost 2 bases and 8 bases, in that order; junction bases with no gene match: 10. The CDR3 is 15 amino acids. CDR3 bases: TGTGCCTGGAGTCCGGGACTAGCCCATAGGGATGAGCAGTTCTTC. Amino acid sequence: CAWSPGLAHRDEQFF.

This clone was picked up a small number of times. The rearrangement uses TRBV18 and TRBJ2-7; 10 bases agree with TRBD2. J lost 4 bases, V lost 5 bases, and 5 bases had no gene match. Germline V CDR1 and CDR2: KGHSH, LQKENI. The CDR3 has 14 amino acids. CDR3 amino acids: CASSSSGREYEQYF. CDR3 coding DNA: TGTGCCAGCTCATCGAGCGGGAGGGAATACGAGCAGTACTTC. Drawing the rest from reference TRBV18 and TRBJ2-7, the complete variable domain is NAGVMQNPRHLVRRRGQEARLRCSPMKGHSHVYWYRQLPEEGLKFMVYLQKENIIDESGMPKERFSAEFPKEGPSILRIQQVVRGDSAAYFCASSSSGREYEQYFGPGTRLTVT.

This chain joins TRBV7-8 and TRBJ1-2, with unresolved D. Germline values: CDR1 SGHVS, CDR2 FQNEAQ. The V gene lost 1 base and the J gene lost 0 bases, with 12 bases spanning the gap. The CDR3 is 16 residues long. The CDR3 DNA follows: TGTGCCAGCAGCTTAGGAGGTTTTACAGCTAACTATGGCTACACCTTC. Protein: CASSLGGFTANYGYTF.

The chain links TRBV5-1 to TRBJ2-7; unclear D gene. The CDR3 has 16 amino acids. Germline V gene sequence: CDR1 SGHRS, CDR2 YFSETQ. The V end lost 1 base, the J end lost 0 bases, and 14 bases lay between the germline ends. The CDR3 is CASSLPGDFSSYEQYF. In DNA form, the CDR3 reads TGCGCCAGCAGCTTGCCCGGCGACTTCAGCTCCTACGAGCAGTACTTC.

The chain is built from TRBV27 and TRBJ2-5; 13 nucleotides agree with TRBD2. Germline-derived CDR1 and CDR2 are MNHEY and SMNVEV (reference sequence). The CDR3 runs to 16 residues. Germline trimming cut 4 bases from V and 3 bases from J; bases unmatched to any gene: 5. The CDR3 loop is CASSSGLAGWKETQYF. The CDR3 nucleotides are TGTGCCAGCAGTTCGGGACTAGCGGGATGGAAAGAGACCCAGTACTTC.

The genes are TRBV13 and TRBJ1-4; D may be TRBD1 (6 bases). Trimming removed 5 bases from V and 8 bases from J, with 15 bases in between. The CDR3 extends over 14 amino acids. CDR1 and CDR2 from the germline V gene are PRHDT and FYEKMQ (reference sequence). The chain's CDR3 is CASSLSTGGEKLFF. The DNA of the CDR3 is TGTGCCAGCAGCCTATCGACAGGTGGGGAAAAACTGTTTTTT.

The gene calls are TRBV9 and TRBJ1-1; D gene ambiguous. This CDR3 region has 11 residues. With 4 bases removed from V and 5 bases from J, the gap between germline ends came to 6 bases. Germline assignment: CDR1 SGDLS and CDR2 YYNGEE. CDR3 in amino acids: CASSPLTEAFF. DNA for the CDR3: TGTGCCAGCAGCCCACTAACTGAAGCTTTCTTT. The whole variable domain, remainder taken from reference TRBV9 and TRBJ1-1, is DSGVTQTPKHLITATGQRVTLRCSPRSGDLSVYWYQQSLDQGLQFLIQYYNGEERAKGNILERFSAQQFPDLHSELNLSSLELGDSALYFCASSPLTEAFFGQGTRLTVV.

V gene TRBV5-1 combines with J gene TRBJ2-5; 7 positions match TRBD2. There are 16 residues in the CDR3. Trimming at V came to 2 bases and at J to 1 base, leaving 8 bases not matched to a gene. Germline CDR1 and CDR2: SGHRS and YFSETQ. The DNA for the CDR3 is TGCGCCAGCAGCTTACTAGCGCCTGGGGGCCAAGAGACCCAGTACTTC. Residues: CASSLLAPGGQETQYF.

This clone was found once. The chain couples TRBV21-1 to TRBJ1-1. TRBV21-1 is a pseudogene segment. The CDR3 is 12 amino acids. CDR3 residues: CASSPPNTEAFF. In DNA form, the CDR3 reads TGTGCCAGCAGCCCCCCGAACACTGAAGCTTTCTTT.

The rearrangement uses TRBV10-2 and TRBJ1-5; D perhaps matches TRBD1 (5 bases). The ends were cut back, 2 bases at V and 1 base at J, with 6 bases in the middle. There are 14 residues in the CDR3. The germline V gene has CDR1 WSHSY and CDR2 SAAADI. The CDR3 nucleotides read TGCGCCAGCAGTGAGGGGGCGAGCAATCAGCCCCAGCATTTT. Translating gives CASSEGASNQPQHF.

The chain combines TRBV25-1 with TRBJ2-2; TRBD2 aligns across 10 bases. The germline CDR1 and CDR2 sequences are MGHDK and SYGVNS. The J segment lost 3 bases and the V segment lost 2 bases, leaving 0 bases of the junction unmatched. The CDR3 is 15 amino acids. The CDR3 DNA reads as TGTGCCAGCAGTGAACTAGCGGGAGACACCGGGGAGCTGTTTTTT. The encoded protein is CASSELAGDTGELFF.

The rearrangement joins TRBV4-1 to TRBJ2-1, with TRBD2 matching 8 bases. This CDR3 region has 15 residues. Unmatched junction bases numbered 7, after V lost 4 bases and J lost 5 bases. From germline, CDR1 is MGHRA and CDR2 YSYEKL. Here the CDR3 reads CASSPVAGGDNEQFF. The CDR3 DNA reads as TGCGCCAGCAGCCCGGTGGCGGGGGGTGACAATGAGCAGTTCTTC.

This chain uses TRBV7-2 with TRBJ2-7, with D unresolved. The CDR3 consists of 12 residues. In germline, CDR1 is SGHTA, CDR2 FQGNSA. V was trimmed by 2 bases and J by 4 bases, leaving 6 bases between them. The CDR3 protein is CASSLRVYEQYF. DNA for the CDR3: TGTGCCAGCAGCTTAAGGGTTTACGAGCAGTACTTC.

The genes are TRBV4-1 and TRBJ1-1; D unresolved. Deletions cut 3 bases from V and 1 base from J, with 9 bases between. The length of the CDR3 is 14 residues. From germline, CDR1 is MGHRA and CDR2 YSYEKL. The CDR3 DNA reads as TGCGCCAGCAGCCACGGGGTTGGGAACACTGAAGCTTTCTTT. Translated: CASSHGVGNTEAFF.

The chain joins TRBV4-3 to TRBJ2-1; 11 nucleotides line up with TRBD2. CDR3 length: 14 residues. Germline assignment: CDR1 LGHNA and CDR2 YSLEER. After removal of 4 bases from V and 5 bases from J, the junction contained 1 base not matched to a gene. DNA for the CDR3: TGCGCCAGCAGCCGGGGACTAGCGGACAATGAGCAGTTCTTC. Residues: CASSRGLADNEQFF.

The chain joins TRBV2 to TRBJ1-5, with TRBD1 matching over 9 bases. The CDR3 runs 14 residues. V was pared by 6 bases and J by 3 bases, with 3 bases of the junction left unmatched. Germline V CDR1 and CDR2: SNHLY, FYNNEI. The CDR3 is CASRRTGDNQPQHF. CDR3 DNA sequence: TGTGCCAGCAGGCGGACAGGGGACAATCAGCCCCAGCATTTT.

CDR3 protein: CASSFGRGPNEKLFF. The CDR3 region has the DNA TGTGCCAGCAGCTTTGGGAGGGGGCCGAATGAAAAACTGTTTTTT. The V gene is TRBV11-2, the J gene TRBJ1-4; 7 bases are shared with TRBD1. Germline CDR1 SGHAT, CDR2 FQNNGV. The junction had 6 bases not matched to a gene; V was cut back by 3 bases and J by 5 bases. The CDR3 has 15 residues.

The rearrangement links TRBV9 to TRBJ1-4; D is unclear. The CDR3 is made up of 14 amino acids. The germline V gene has CDR1 SGDLS and CDR2 YYNGEE. Trimming took off 0 bases at V and 8 bases at J, with 11 bases between the two ends. The chain's CDR3 is CASSVGPAEEKLFF. Here the CDR3 DNA reads TGTGCCAGCAGCGTAGGACCTGCAGAAGAAAAACTGTTTTTT.